This T cell receptor (beta chain) was documented in a study of blood T cell repertoires in COVID-19. As processed by the authors: By means of reference gene primer amplification, nucleated cell counts were estimated. Assay: immunoSEQ multiplex PCR; the TCRdb copy retains only in-frame clones and omits some. V, J and clone size were drawn from that table, and D and trimming were deduced from the DNA. The repertoire holds some 350,000 clones, with 85% to 90% as singletons. Trimming removed 4 bases from V and 9 bases from J, with 14 bases in between. Germline lookup yields CDR1 SGHTS and CDR2 YDEGEE. The CDR3 length is 13 residues.

The TCR sequence derives from a human donor in a cohort sampled during active COVID-19. This rearrangement joins TRBV5-8 to TRBJ1-5; no clear D. The specimen sequenced was peripheral blood. Here the CDR3 reads CASSPHPLRPQHF. The CDR3 DNA reads TGTGCCAGCAGCCCACATCCCTTAAGGCCCCAGCATTTT.